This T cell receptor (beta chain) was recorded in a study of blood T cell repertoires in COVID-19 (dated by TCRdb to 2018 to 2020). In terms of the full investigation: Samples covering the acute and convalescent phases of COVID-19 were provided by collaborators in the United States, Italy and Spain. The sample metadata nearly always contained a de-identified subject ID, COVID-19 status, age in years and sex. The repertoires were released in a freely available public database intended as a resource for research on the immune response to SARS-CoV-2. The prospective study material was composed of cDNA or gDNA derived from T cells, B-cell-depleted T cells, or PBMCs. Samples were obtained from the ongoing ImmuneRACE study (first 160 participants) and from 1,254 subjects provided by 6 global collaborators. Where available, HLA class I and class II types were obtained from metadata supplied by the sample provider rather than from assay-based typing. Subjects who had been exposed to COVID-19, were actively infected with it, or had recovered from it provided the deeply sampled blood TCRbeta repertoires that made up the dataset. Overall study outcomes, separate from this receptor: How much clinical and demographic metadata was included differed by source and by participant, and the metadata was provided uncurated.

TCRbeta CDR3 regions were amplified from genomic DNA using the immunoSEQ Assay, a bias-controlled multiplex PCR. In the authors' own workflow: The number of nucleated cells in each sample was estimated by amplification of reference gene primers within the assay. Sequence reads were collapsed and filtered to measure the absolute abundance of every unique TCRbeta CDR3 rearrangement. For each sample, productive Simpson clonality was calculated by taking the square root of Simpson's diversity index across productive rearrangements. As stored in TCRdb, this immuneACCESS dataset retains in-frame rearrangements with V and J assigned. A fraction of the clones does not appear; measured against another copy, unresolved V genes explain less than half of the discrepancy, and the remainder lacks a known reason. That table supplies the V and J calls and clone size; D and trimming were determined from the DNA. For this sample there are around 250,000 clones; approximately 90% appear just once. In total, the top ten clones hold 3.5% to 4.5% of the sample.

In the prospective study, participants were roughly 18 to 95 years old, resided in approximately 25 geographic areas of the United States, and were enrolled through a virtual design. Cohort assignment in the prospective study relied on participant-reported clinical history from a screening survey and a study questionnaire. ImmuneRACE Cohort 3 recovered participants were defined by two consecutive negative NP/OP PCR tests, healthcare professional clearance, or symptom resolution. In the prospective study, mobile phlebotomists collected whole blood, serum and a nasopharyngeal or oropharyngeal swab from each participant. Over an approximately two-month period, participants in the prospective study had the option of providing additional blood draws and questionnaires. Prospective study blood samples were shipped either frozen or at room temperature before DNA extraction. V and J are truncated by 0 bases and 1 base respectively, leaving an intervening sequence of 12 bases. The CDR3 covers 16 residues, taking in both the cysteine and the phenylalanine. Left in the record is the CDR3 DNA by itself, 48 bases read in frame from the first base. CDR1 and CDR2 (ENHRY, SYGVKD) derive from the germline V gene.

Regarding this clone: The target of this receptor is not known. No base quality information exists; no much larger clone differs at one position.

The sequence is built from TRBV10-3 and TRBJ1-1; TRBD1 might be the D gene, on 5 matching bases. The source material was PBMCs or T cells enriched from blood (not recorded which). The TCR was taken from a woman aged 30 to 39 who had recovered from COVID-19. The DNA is TGTGCCATCAGTGAGTCGCAGCGGGGGGGGAACACTGAAGCTTTCTTT. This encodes CAISESQRGGNTEAFF.